This T cell receptor (beta chain) was profiled in a study of blood T cells in healthy people across ages. General observations from the study: Older age coincided with a roughly linear decline in TCR beta diversity per million T cells.

Alongside a J-beta primer mix, a sample-barcoded 5' primer served in a second PCR lasting about 6 to 12 cycles. With 12 random nucleotides, a template-switch adaptor tagged each individual cDNA molecule. CDR3-containing paired-end reads numbered at least 3 million in each sample. Each CDR3 protein gets one entry after TCRdb re-called the 5' RACE reads with MiXCR. This sample has approximately 1,100,000 distinct CDR3 sequences; less than 50% occur once, and the top ten carry approximately 20%. In this sample, this clonotype turned up a few times. As yet, its antigen is unknown. Trimming left V 3 bases short and J 6 bases short, with 13 bases between. Germline V gene sequence: CDR1 KGHSH, CDR2 LQKENI. This CDR3 is 14 amino acids long. Per-sample PBMC isolation yielded at least 7 million cells.

The chain links TRBV18 to TRBJ2-3, with no clear D. Sequencing was done on a sample of blood. This TCR came from a woman aged 60-75 years in good health. The CDR3 reads CASSPGWQTDTQYF. The CDR3 nucleotides read TGTGCCAGCTCACCGGGTTGGCAGACGGATACGCAGTATTTT.